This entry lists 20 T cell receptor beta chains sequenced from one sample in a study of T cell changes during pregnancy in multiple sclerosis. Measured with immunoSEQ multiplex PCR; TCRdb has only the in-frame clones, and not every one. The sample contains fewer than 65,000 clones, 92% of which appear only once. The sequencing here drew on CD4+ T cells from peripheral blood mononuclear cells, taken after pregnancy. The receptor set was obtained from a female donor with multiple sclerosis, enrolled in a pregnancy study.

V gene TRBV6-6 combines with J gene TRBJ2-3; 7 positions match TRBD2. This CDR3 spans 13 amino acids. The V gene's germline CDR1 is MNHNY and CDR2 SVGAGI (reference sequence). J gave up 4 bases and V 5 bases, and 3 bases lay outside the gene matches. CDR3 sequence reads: CASSRGGPDTQYF. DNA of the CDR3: TGTGCCAGCAGTCGGGGAGGGCCAGATACGCAGTATTTT.

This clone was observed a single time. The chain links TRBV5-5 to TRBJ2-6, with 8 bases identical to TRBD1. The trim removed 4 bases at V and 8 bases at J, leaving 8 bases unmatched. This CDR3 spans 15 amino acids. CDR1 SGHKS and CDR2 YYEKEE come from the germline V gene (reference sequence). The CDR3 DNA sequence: TGTGCCAGCAGCAGAATTACAGGGGGGTCCAACGTCCTGACTTTC. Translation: CASSRITGGSNVLTF. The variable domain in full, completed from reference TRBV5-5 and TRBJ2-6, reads DAGVTQSPTHLIKTRGQQVTLRCSPISGHKSVSWYQQVLGQGPQFIFQYYEKEERGRGNFPDRFSARQFPNYSSELNVNALLLGDSALYLCASSRITGGSNVLTFGAGSRLTVL.

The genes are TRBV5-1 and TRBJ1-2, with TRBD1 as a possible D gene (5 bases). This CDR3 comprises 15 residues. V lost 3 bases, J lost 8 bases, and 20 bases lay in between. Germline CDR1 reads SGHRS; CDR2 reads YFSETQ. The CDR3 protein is CASSSSSVRGSGYTF. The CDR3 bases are TGCGCCAGCAGCTCCAGTTCCGTCCGGGGGAGCGGCTACACCTTC. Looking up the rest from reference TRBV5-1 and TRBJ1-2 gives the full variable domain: KAGVTQTPRYLIKTRGQQVTLSCSPISGHRSVSWYQQTPGQGLQFLFEYFSETQRNKGNFPGRFSGRQFSNSRSEMNVSTLELGDSALYLCASSSSSVRGSGYTFGSGTRLTVV.

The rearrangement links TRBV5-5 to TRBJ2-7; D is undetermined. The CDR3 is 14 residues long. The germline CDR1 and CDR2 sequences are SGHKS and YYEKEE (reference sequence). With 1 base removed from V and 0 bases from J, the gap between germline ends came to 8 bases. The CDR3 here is CASSLTLSSYEQYF. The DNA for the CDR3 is TGTGCCAGCAGCTTGACCCTAAGCTCCTACGAGCAGTACTTC.

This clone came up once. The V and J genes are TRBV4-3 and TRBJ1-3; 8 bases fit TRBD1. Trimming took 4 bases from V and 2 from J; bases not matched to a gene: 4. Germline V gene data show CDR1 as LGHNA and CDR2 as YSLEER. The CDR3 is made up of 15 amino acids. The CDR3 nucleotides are TGCGCCAGCAGCCTATGGACAGGGACTGGAAACACCATATATTTT. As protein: CASSLWTGTGNTIYF.

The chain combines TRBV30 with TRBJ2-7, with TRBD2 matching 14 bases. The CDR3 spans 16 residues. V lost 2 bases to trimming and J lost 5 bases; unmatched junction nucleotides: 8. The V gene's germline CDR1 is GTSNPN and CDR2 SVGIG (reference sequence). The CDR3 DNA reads TGTGCCTGGAGTACCCAGGGACTAGCGGGAGTTGACGAGCAGTACTTC. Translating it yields CAWSTQGLAGVDEQYF.

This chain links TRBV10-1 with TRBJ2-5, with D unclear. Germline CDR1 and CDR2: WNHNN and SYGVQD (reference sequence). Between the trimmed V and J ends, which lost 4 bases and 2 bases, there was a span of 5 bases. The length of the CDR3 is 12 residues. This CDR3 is CASSASQETQYF. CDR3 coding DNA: TGCGCCAGCAGTGCTAGTCAAGAGACCCAGTACTTC.

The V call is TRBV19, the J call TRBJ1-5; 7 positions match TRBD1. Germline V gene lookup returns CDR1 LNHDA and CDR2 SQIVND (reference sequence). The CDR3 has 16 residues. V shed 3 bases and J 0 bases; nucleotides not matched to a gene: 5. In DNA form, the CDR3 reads TGTGCCAGTAGTATTCGGGACAGTTATAGCAATCAGCCCCAGCATTTT. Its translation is CASSIRDSYSNQPQHF. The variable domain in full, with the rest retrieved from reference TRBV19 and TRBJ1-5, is DGGITQSPKYLFRKEGQNVTLSCEQNLNHDAMYWYRQDPGQGLRLIYYSQIVNDFQKGDIAEGYSVSREKKESFPLTVTSAQKNPTAFYLCASSIRDSYSNQPQHFGDGTRLSIL.

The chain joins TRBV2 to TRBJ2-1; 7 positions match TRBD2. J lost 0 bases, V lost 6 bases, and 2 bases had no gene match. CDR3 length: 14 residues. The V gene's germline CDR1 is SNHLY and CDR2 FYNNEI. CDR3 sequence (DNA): TGTGCCAGCAGACTAGCGAGCTCCTACAATGAGCAGTTCTTC. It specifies CASRLASSYNEQFF.

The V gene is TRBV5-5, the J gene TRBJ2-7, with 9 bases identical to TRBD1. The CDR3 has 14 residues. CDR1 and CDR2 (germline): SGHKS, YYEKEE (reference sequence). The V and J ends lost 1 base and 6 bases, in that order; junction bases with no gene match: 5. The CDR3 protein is CASSLCGQGCEQYF. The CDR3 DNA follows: TGTGCCAGCAGCTTGTGCGGACAGGGGTGCGAGCAGTACTTC.

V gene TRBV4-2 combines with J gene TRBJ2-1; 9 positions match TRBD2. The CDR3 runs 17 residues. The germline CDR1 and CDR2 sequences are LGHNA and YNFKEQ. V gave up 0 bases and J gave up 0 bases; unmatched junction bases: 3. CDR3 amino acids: CASSQDFSGSSYNEQFF. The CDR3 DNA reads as TGTGCCAGCAGCCAAGATTTTAGCGGGAGCTCCTACAATGAGCAGTTCTTC.

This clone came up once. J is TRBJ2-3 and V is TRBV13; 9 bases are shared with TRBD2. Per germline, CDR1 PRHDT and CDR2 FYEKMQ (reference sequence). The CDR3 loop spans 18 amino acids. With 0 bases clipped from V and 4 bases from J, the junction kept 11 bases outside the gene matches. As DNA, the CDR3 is TGTGCCAGCAGCTTAGGCCGGCGCGGGAGGGTTAAACCAGATACGCAGTATTTT. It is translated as CASSLGRRGRVKPDTQYF.

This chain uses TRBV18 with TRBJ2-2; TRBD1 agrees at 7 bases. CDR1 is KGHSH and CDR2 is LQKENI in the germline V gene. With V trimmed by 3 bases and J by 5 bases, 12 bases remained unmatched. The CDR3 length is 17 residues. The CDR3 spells CASSPKDRSIGTGELFF. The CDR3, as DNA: TGTGCCAGCTCACCTAAGGACAGGTCTATTGGAACCGGGGAGCTGTTTTTT.

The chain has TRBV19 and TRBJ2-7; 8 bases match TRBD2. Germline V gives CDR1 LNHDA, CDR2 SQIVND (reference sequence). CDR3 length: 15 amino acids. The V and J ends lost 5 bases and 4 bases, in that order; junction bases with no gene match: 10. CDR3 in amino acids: CASSSKSGSRYEQYF. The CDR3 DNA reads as TGTGCCAGTAGTTCCAAGAGCGGGAGTAGGTACGAGCAGTACTTC.

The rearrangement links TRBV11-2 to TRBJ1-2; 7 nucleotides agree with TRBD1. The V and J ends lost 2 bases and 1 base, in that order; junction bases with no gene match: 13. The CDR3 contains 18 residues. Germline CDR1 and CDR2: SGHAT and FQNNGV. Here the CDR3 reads CASSLNPHQQGINYGYTF. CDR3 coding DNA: TGTGCCAGCAGCTTAAATCCCCATCAACAGGGGATTAACTATGGCTACACCTTC. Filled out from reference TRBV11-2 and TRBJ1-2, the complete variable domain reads EAGVAQSPRYKIIEKRQSVAFWCNPISGHATLYWYQQILGQGPKLLIQFQNNGVVDDSQLPKDRFSAERLKGVDSTLKIQPAKLEDSAVYLCASSLNPHQQGINYGYTFGSGTRLTVV.

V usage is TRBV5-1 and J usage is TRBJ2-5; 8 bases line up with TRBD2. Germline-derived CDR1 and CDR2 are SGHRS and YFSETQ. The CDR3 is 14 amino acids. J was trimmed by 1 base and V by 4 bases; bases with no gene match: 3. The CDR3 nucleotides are TGCGCCAGCAGCCCCACTAGCGGCCAAGAGACCCAGTACTTC. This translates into CASSPTSGQETQYF.

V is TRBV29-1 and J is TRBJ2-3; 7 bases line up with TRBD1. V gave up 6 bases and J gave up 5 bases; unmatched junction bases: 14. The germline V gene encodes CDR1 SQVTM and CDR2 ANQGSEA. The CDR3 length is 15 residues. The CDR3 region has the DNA TGCAGCGTCGAACTCAGGGGGACGGTTCTAGATACGCAGTATTTT. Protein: CSVELRGTVLDTQYF.

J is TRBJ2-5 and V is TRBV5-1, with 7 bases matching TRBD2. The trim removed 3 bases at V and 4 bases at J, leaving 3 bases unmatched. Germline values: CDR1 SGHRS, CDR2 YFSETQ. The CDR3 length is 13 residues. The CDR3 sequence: CASSSGLRETQYF. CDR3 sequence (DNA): TGCGCCAGCAGCTCGGGACTACGAGAGACCCAGTACTTC.

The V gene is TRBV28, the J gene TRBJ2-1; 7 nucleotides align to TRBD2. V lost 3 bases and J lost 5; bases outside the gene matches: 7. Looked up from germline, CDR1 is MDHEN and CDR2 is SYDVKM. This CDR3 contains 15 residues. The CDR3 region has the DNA TGTGCCAGCAGTTTCGGCGGGAGTTTAGACAATGAGCAGTTCTTC. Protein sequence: CASSFGGSLDNEQFF.

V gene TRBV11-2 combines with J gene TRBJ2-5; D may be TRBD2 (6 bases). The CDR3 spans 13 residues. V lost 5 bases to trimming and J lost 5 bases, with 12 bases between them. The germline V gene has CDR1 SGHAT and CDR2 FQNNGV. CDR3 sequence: CASSPRLGETQYF. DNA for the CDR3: TGTGCCAGCAGCCCAAGACTAGGGGAGACCCAGTACTTC.